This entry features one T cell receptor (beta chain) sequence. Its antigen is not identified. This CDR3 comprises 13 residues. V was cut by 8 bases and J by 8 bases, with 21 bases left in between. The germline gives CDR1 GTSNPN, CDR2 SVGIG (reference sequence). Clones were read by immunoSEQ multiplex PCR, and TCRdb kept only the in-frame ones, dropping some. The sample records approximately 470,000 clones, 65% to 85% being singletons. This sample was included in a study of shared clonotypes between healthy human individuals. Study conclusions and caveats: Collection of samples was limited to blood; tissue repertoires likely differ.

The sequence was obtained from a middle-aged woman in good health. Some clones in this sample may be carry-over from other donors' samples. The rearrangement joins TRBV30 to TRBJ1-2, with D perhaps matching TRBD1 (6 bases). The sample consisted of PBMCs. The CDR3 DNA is TGTGCCACTCGGGACACCCAACGGTGGGGCTACACCTTC. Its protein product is CATRDTQRWGYTF.